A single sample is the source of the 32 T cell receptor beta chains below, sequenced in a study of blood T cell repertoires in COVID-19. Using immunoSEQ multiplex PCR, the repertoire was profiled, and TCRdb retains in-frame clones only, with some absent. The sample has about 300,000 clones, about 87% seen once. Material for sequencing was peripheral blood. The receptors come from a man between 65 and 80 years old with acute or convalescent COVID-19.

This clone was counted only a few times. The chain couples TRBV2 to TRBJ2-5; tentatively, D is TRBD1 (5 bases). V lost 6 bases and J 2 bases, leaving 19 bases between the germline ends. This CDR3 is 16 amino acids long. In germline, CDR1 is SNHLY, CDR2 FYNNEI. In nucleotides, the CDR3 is TGTGCCAGCAGGGCCCCCGGACCAGGGAAACAAGAGACCCAGTACTTC. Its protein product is CASRAPGPGKQETQYF.

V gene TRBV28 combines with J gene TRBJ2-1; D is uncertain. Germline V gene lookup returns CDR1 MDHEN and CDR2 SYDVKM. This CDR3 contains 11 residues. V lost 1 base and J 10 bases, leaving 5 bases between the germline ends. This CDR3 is CASSLSREQFF. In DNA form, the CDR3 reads TGTGCCAGCAGTTTATCCAGAGAGCAGTTCTTC.

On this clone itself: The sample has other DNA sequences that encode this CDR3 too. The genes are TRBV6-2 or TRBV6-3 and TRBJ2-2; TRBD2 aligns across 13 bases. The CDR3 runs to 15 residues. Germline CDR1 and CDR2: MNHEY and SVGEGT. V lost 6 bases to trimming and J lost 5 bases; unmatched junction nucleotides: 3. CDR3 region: CASSRGLAGTGELFF. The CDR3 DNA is TGTGCCAGCAGCCGGGGACTAGCGGGAACCGGGGAGCTGTTTTTT.

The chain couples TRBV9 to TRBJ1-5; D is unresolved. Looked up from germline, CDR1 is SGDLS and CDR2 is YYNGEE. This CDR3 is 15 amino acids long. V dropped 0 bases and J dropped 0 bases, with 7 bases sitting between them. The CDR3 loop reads CASSVDPGSNQPQHF. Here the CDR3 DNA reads TGTGCCAGCAGCGTAGACCCGGGTAGCAATCAGCCCCAGCATTTT.

The CDR3 spells CSVEDRQGQGTGELFF. The CDR3, as DNA: TGCAGCGTTGAAGATCGGCAGGGGCAGGGCACCGGGGAGCTGTTTTTT. V and J are TRBV29-1 and TRBJ2-2, with D possibly TRBD1 on 6 matching bases. The V and J ends lost 0 bases and 4 bases respectively, with 15 bases between them. This CDR3 has 16 residues. The germline gives CDR1 SQVTM, CDR2 ANQGSEA.

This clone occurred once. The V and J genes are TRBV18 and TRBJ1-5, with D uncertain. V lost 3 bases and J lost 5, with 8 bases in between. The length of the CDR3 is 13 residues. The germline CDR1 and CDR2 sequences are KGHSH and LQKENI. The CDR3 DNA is TGTGCCAGCTCACCCTTCACAGATCAGCCCCAGCATTTT. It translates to CASSPFTDQPQHF.

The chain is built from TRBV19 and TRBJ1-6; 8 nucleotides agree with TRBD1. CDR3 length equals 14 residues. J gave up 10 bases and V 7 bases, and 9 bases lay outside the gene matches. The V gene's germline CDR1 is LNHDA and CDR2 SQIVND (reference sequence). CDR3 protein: CASTSGQGGSPLHF. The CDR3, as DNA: TGTGCCAGTACGAGCGGACAGGGTGGCTCACCCCTCCACTTT.

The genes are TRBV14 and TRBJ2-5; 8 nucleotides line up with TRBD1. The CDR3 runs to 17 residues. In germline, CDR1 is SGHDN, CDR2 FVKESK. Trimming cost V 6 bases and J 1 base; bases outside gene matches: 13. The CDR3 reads CASSPGQGMGFQETQYF. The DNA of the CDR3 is TGTGCCAGCAGTCCAGGACAGGGAATGGGGTTCCAAGAGACCCAGTACTTC.

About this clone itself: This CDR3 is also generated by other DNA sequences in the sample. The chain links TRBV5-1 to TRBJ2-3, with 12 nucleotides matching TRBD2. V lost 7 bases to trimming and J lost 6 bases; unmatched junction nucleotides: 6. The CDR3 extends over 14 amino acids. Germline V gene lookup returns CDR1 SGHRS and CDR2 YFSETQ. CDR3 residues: CASRLAGEADTQYF. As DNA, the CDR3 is TGCGCCAGCCGACTAGCGGGAGAGGCGGATACGCAGTATTTT.

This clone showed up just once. The CDR3 is CAWSVGQGSTYEQYF. The DNA for the CDR3 is TGTGCCTGGAGTGTGGGACAGGGAAGCACCTACGAGCAGTACTTC. The chain uses TRBV30 and TRBJ2-7, with 9 bases aligning to TRBD1. The CDR3 loop spans 15 amino acids. Germline V lookup: CDR1 GTSNPN, CDR2 SVGIG (reference sequence). Unmatched junction bases numbered 5, after V lost 0 bases and J lost 2 bases. Based on the CDR3 plus reference TRBV30 and TRBJ2-7, the full variable domain is SQTIHQWPATLVQPVGSPLSLECTVEGTSNPNLYWYRQAAGRGLQLLFYSVGIGQISSEVPQNLSASRPQDRQFILSSKKLLLSDSGFYLCAWSVGQGSTYEQYFGPGTRLTVT.

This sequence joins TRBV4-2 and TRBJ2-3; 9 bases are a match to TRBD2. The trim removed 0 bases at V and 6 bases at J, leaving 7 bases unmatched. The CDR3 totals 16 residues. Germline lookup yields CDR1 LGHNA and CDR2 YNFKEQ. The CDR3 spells CASSQDLGSGRDTQYF. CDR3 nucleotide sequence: TGTGCCAGCAGCCAAGATTTGGGCAGCGGGAGGGATACGCAGTATTTT.

The CDR3 coding sequence is TGTGCCAGCAGCTACCAGATCTTGAACACTGAAGCTTTCTTT. Amino acids: CASSYQILNTEAFF. The V and J genes are TRBV7-6 and TRBJ1-1; D unclear. The CDR3 runs to 14 residues. V was trimmed by 4 bases and J by 0 bases, leaving 9 bases between them. Germline-derived CDR1 and CDR2 are SGHVS and FNYEAQ.

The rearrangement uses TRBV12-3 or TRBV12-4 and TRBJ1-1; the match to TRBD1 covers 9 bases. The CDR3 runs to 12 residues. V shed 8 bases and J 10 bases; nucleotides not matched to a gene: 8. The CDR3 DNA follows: TGTGCCAGCCGCGAACAGGGGGCTGGAGCTTTCTTT. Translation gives CASREQGAGAFF.

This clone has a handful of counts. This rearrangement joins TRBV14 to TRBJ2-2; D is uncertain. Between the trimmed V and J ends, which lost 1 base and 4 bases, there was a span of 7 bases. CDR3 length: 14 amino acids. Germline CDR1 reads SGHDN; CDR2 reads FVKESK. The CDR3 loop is CASSQVSPTGELFF. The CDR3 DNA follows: TGTGCCAGCAGCCAAGTGAGCCCCACCGGGGAGCTGTTTTTT.

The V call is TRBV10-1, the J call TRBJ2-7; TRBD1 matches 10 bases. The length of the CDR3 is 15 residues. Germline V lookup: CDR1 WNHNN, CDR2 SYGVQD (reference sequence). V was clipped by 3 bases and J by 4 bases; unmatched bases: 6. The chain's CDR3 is CASSDPGTGVYEQYF. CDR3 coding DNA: TGCGCCAGCAGTGATCCCGGGACAGGGGTTTACGAGCAGTACTTC.

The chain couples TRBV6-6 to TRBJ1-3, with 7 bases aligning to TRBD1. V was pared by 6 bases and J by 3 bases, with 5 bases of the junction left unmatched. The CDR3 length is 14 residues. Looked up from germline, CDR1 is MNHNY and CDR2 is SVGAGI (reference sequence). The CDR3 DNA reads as TGTGCCAGCAGGATCACAGGGGTTGGAAACACCATATATTTT. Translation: CASRITGVGNTIYF.

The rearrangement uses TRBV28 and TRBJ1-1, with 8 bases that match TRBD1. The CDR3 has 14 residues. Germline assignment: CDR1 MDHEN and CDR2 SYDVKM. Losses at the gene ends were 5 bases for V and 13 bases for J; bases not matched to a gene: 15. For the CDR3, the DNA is TGTGCCAGCAGTAACCCAGGGGGCGCCGGTAAGGGTTTCTTT. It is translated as CASSNPGGAGKGFF.

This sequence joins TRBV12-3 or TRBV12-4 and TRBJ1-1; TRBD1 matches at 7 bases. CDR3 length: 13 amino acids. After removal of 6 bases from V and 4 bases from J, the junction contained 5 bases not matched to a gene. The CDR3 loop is CASSRQGVTEAFF. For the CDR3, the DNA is TGTGCCAGCAGCAGACAGGGAGTCACTGAAGCTTTCTTT.

The CDR3 DNA follows: TGTGCCAGCAGCCAAGGGAACGACAGGGTAGGGGAGCAGTACTTC. Protein sequence: CASSQGNDRVGEQYF. The chain has TRBV4-2 and TRBJ2-7, with 7 bases fitting TRBD1. V lost 1 base and J lost 7; bases outside the gene matches: 10. The V gene's germline CDR1 is LGHNA and CDR2 YNFKEQ. The CDR3 consists of 15 residues.

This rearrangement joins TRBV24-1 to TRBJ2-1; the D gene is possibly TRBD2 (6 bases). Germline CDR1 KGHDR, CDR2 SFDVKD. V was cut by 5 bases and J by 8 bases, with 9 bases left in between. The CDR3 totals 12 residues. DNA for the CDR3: TGTGCCACCAGTGGGAGGGACCATGAGCAGTTCTTC. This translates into CATSGRDHEQFF.

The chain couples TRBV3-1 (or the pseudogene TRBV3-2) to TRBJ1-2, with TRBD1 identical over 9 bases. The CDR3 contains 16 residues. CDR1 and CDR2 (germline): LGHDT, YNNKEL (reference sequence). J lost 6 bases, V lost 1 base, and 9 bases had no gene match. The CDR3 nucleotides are TGTGCCAGCAGCCAAGGTACAGGGGGCGCGAAGAATGGCTACACCTTC. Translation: CASSQGTGGAKNGYTF.

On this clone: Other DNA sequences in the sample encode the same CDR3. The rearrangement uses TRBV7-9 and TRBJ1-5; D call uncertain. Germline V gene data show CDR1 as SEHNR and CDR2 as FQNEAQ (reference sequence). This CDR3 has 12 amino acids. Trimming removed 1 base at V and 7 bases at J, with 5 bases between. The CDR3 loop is CASSLGPQPQHF. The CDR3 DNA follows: TGTGCCAGCAGCTTAGGGCCACAGCCCCAGCATTTT.

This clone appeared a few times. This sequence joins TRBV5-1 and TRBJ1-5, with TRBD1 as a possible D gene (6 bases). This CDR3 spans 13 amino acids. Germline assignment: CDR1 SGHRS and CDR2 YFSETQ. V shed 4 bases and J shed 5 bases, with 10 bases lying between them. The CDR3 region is CASSVQGDQPQHF. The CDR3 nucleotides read TGCGCCAGCAGCGTACAGGGAGATCAGCCCCAGCATTTT.

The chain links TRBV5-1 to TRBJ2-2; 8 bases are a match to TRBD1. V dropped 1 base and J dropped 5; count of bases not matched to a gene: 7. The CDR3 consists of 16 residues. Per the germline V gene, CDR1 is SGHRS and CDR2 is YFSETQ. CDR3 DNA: TGCGCCAGCAGCTTGCTGGCAGGGGGCGCGACCGGGGAGCTGTTTTTT. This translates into CASSLLAGGATGELFF.

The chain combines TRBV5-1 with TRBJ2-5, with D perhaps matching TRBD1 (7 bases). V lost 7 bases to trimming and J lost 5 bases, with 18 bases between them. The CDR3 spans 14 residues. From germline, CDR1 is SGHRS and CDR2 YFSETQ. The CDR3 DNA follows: TGCGCCAGCTATCCAGGGGGGCGCCGGGAGACCCAGTACTTC. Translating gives CASYPGGRRETQYF. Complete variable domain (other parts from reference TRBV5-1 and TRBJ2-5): KAGVTQTPRYLIKTRGQQVTLSCSPISGHRSVSWYQQTPGQGLQFLFEYFSETQRNKGNFPGRFSGRQFSNSRSEMNVSTLELGDSALYLCASYPGGRRETQYFGPGTRLLVL.

Written as DNA, the CDR3 is TGTGCCAGCAGTTCTCCGGGGGGCTGGAATGAGCAGTTCTTC. The encoded protein is CASSSPGGWNEQFF. J is TRBJ2-1 and V is TRBV28; D perhaps matches TRBD2 (7 bases). Per the germline V gene, CDR1 is MDHEN and CDR2 is SYDVKM. The CDR3 loop spans 14 amino acids. Trimming pared 4 bases from V and 7 bases from J, leaving 14 bases between.

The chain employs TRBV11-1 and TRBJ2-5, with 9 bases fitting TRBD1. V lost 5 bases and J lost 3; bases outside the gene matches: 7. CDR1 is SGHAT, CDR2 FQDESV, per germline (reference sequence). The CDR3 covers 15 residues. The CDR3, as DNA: TGTGCCAGCAGCCCTAGGACAGGGGCTAAAGAGACCCAGTACTTC. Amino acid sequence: CASSPRTGAKETQYF.

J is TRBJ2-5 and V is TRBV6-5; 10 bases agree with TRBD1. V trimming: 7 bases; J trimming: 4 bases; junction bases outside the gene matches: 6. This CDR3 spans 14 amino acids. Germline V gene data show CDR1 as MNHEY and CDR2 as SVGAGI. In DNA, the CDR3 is TGTGCCAGCAACACGGGGACAGGGGTAGAGACCCAGTACTTC. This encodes CASNTGTGVETQYF.

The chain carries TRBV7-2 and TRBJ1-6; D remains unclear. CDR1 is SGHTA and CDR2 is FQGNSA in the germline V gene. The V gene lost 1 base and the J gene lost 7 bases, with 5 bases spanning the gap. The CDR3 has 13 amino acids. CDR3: CASSLERNSPLHF. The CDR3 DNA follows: TGTGCCAGCAGCTTAGAGAGGAATTCACCCCTCCACTTT. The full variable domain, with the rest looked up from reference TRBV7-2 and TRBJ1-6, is GAGVSQSPSNKVTEKGKDVELRCDPISGHTALYWYRQSLGQGLEFLIYFQGNSAPDKSGLPSDRFSAERTGGSVSTLTIQRTQQEDSAVYLCASSLERNSPLHFGNGTRLTVT.

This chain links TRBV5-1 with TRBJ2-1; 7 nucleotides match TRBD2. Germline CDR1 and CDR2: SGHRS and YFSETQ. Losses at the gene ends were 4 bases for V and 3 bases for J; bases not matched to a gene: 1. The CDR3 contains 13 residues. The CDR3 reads CASSVAGYNEQFF. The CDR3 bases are TGCGCCAGCAGCGTAGCGGGCTACAATGAGCAGTTCTTC.

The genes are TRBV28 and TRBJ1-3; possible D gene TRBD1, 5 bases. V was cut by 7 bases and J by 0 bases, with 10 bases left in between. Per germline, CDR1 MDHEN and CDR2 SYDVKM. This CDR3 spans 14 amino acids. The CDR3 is CASTRGDSGNTIYF. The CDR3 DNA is TGTGCCAGCACCCGGGGGGACTCTGGAAACACCATATATTTT. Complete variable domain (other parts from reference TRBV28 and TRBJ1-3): DVKVTQSSRYLVKRTGEKVFLECVQDMDHENMFWYRQDPGLGLRLIYFSYDVKMKEKGDIPEGYSVSREKKERFSLILESASTNQTSMYLCASTRGDSGNTIYFGEGSWLTVV.

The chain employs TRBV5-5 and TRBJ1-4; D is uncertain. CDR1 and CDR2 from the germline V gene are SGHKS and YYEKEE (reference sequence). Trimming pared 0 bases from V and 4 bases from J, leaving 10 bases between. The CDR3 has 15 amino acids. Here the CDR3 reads CASSLAPVLNEKLFF. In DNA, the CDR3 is TGTGCCAGCAGCTTGGCCCCAGTCCTTAATGAAAAACTGTTTTTT. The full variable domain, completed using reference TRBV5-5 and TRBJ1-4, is DAGVTQSPTHLIKTRGQQVTLRCSPISGHKSVSWYQQVLGQGPQFIFQYYEKEERGRGNFPDRFSARQFPNYSSELNVNALLLGDSALYLCASSLAPVLNEKLFFGSGTQLSVL.